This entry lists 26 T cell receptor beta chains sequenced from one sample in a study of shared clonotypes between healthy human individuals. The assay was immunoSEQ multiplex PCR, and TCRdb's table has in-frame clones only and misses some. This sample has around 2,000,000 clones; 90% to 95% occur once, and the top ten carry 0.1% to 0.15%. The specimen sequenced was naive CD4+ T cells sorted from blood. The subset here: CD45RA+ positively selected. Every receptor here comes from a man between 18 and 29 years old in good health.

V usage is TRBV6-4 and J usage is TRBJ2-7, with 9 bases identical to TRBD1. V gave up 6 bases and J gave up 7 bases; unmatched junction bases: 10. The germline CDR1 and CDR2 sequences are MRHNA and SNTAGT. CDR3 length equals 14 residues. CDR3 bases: TGTGCCAGCAGGGGGGACAGGGCCACGGAAGAGCAGTACTTC. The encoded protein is CASRGDRATEEQYF.

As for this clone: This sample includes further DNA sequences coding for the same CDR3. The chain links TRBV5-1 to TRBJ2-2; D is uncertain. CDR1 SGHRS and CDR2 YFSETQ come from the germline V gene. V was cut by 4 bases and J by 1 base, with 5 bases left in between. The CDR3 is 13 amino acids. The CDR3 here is CASSSLNTGELFF. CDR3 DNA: TGCGCCAGCAGCAGCTTGAACACCGGGGAGCTGTTTTTT.

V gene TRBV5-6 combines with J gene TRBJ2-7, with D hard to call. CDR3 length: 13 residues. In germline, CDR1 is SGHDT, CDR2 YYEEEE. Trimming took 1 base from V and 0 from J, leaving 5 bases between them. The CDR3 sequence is CASSLINSYEQYF. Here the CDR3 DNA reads TGTGCCAGCAGCTTGATCAACTCCTACGAGCAGTACTTC. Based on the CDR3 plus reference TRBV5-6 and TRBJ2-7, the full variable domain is DAGVTQSPTHLIKTRGQQVTLRCSPKSGHDTVSWYQQALGQGPQFIFQYYEEEERQRGNFPDRFSGHQFPNYSSELNVNALLLGDSALYLCASSLINSYEQYFGPGTRLTVT.

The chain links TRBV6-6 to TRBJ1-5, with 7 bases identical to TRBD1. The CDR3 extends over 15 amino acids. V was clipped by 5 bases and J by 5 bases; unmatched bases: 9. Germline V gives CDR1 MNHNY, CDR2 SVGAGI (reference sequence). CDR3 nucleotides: TGTGCCAGCAGTAACTTAGGGGGACAGTATCAGCCCCAGCATTTT. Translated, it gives CASSNLGGQYQPQHF.

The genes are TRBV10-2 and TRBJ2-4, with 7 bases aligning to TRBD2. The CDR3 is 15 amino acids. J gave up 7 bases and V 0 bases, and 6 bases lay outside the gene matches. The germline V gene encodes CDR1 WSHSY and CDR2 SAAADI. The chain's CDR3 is CASSESTRGGNIQYF. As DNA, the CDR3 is TGCGCCAGCAGTGAGTCGACTAGGGGAGGGAACATTCAGTACTTC.

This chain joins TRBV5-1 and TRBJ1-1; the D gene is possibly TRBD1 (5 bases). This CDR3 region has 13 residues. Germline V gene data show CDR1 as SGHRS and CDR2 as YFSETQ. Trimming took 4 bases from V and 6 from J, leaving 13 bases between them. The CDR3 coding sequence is TGCGCCAGCAGCCCTCAGGGTCGGGCTGAAGCTTTCTTT. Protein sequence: CASSPQGRAEAFF. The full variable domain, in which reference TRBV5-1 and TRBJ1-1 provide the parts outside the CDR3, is KAGVTQTPRYLIKTRGQQVTLSCSPISGHRSVSWYQQTPGQGLQFLFEYFSETQRNKGNFPGRFSGRQFSNSRSEMNVSTLELGDSALYLCASSPQGRAEAFFGQGTRLTVV.

CDR3 region: CSVDPTRDPGYTF. The DNA for the CDR3 is TGCAGCGTTGACCCCACCCGGGACCCTGGCTACACCTTC. The chain carries TRBV29-1 and TRBJ1-2; perhaps TRBD1 as D (5 bases). This CDR3 contains 13 residues. Germline loops: CDR1 SQVTM, CDR2 ANQGSEA. V was shortened by 3 bases and J by 7 bases, with 15 bases between the two germline ends.

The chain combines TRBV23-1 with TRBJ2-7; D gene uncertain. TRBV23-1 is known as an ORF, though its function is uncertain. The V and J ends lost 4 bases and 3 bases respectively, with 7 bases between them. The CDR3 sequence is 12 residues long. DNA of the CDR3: TGCGCCAGCAGTCTGGCAGACTACGAGCAGTACTTC. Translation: CASSLADYEQYF.

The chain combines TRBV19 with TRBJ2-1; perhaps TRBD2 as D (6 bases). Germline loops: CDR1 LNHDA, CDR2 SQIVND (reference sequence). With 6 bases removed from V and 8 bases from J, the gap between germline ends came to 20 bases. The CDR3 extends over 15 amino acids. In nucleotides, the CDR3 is TGTGCCAGTAGCCAACCGGGACTCACGGTCCATGAGCAGTTCTTC. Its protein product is CASSQPGLTVHEQFF.

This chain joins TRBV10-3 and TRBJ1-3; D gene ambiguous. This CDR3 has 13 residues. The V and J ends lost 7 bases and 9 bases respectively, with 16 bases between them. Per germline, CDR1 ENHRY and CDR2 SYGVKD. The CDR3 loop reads CAITDRGTGTIYF. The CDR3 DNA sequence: TGTGCCATCACCGACCGGGGTACGGGCACCATATATTTT.

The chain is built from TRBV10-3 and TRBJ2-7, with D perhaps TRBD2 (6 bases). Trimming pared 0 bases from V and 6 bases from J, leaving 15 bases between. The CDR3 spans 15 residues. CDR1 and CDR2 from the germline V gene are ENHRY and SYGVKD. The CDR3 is CAISESLGGIGEQYF. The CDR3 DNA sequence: TGTGCCATCAGTGAGTCACTGGGGGGAATTGGCGAGCAGTACTTC.

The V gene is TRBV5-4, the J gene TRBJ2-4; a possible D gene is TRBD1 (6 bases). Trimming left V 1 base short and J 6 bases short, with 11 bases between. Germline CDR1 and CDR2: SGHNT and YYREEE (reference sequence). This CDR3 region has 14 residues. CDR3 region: CASSLMVGGNIQYF. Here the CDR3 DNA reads TGTGCCAGCAGCTTGATGGTAGGGGGAAACATTCAGTACTTC.

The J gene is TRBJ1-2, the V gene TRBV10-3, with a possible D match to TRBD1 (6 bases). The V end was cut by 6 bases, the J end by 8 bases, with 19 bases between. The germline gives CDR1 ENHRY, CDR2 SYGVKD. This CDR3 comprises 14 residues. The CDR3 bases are TGTGCCATCAGCCCGACAGGCGCGGTAGAAGGCTACACCTTC. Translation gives CAISPTGAVEGYTF.

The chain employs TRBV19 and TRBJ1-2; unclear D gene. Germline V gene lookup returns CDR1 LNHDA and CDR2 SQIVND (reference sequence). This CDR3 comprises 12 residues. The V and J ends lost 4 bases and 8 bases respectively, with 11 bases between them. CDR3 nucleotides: TGTGCCAGTAGTACTTGGGAGAGCGGCTACACCTTC. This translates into CASSTWESGYTF.

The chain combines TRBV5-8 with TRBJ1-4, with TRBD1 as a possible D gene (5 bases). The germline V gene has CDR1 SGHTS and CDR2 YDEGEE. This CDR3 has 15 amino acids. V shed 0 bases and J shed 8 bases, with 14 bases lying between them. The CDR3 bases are TGTGCCAGCAGCTTGGTGACCAGGGTGCAGGAAAAACTGTTTTTT. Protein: CASSLVTRVQEKLFF. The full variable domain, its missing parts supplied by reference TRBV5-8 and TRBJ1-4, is EAGVTQSPTHLIKTRGQQATLRCSPISGHTSVYWYQQALGLGLQFLLWYDEGEERNRGNFPPRFSGRQFPNYSSELNVNALELEDSALYLCASSLVTRVQEKLFFGSGTQLSVL.

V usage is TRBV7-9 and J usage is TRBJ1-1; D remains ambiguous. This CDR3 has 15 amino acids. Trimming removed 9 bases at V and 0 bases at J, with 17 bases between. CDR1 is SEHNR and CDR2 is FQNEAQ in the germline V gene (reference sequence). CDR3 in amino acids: CASNERAVMNTEAFF. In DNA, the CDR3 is TGTGCCAGTAATGAAAGAGCAGTGATGAACACTGAAGCTTTCTTT. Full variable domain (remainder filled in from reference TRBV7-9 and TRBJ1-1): DTGVSQNPRHKITKRGQNVTFRCDPISEHNRLYWYRQTLGQGPEFLTYFQNEAQLEKSRLLSDRFSAERPKGSFSTLEIQRTEQGDSAMYLCASNERAVMNTEAFFGQGTRLTVV.

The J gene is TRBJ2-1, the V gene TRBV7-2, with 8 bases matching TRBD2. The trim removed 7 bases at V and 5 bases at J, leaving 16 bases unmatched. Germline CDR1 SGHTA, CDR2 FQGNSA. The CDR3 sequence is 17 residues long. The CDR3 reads CASNGVLAGLEDNEQFF. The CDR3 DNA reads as TGTGCCAGCAATGGGGTGCTAGCGGGTTTGGAAGACAATGAGCAGTTCTTC.

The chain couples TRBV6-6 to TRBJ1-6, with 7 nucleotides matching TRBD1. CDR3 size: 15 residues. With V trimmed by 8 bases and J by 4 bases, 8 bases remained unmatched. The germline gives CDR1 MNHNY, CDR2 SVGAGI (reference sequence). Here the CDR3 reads CASGTSGQYNSPLHF. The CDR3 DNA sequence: TGTGCCAGCGGAACTTCGGGACAGTATAATTCACCCCTCCACTTT.

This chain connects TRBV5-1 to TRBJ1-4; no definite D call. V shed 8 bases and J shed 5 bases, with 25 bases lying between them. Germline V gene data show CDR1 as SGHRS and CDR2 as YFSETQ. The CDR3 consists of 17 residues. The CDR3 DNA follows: TGCGCCAGTAAACCGCAGCCCCAGGAGCCACTAAATGAAAAACTGTTTTTT. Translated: CASKPQPQEPLNEKLFF.

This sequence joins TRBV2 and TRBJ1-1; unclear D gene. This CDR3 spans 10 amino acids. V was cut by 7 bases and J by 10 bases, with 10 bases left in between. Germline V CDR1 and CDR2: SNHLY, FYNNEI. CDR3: CASTTVRAFF. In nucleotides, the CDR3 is TGTGCCAGCACTACCGTGAGAGCTTTCTTT.

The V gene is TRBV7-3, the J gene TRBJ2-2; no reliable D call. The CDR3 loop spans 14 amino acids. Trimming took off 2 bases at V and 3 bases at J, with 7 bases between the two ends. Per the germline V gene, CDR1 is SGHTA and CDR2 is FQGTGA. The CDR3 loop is CASSLYRDTGELFF. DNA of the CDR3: TGTGCCAGCAGCTTATATCGGGACACCGGGGAGCTGTTTTTT.

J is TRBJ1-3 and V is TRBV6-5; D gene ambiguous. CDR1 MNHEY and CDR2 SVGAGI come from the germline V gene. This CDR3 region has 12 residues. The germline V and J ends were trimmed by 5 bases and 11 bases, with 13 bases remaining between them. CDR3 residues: CASSNRPGAIYF. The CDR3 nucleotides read TGTGCCAGCAGTAATCGGCCCGGCGCCATATATTTT.

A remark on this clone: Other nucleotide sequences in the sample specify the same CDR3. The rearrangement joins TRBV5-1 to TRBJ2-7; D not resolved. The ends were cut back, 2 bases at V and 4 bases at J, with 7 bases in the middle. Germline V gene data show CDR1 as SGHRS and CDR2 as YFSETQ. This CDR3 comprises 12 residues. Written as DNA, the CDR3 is TGCGCCAGCAGCTTAGACCTTTACGAGCAGTACTTC. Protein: CASSLDLYEQYF.

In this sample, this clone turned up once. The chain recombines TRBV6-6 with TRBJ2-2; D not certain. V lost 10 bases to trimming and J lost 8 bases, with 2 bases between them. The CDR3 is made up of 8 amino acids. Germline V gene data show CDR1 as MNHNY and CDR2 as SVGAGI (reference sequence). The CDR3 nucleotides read TGTGCCACAGGGGAGCTGTTTTTT. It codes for CATGELFF.

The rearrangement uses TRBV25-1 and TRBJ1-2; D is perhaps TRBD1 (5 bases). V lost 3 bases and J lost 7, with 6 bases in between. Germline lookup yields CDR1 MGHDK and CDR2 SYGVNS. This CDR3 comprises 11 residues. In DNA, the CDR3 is TGTGCCAGCAGTGATGGGGCTGGCTACACCTTC. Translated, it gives CASSDGAGYTF.

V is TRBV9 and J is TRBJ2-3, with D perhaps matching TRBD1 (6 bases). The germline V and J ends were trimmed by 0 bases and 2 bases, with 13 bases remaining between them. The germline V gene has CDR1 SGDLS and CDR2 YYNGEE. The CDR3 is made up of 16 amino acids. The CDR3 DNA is TGTGCCAGCAGCGTAGGAGGGGGACCCTTCACAGATACGCAGTATTTT. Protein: CASSVGGGPFTDTQYF.